A single sample gave rise to the 30 T cell receptor beta chains below, sequenced in a study of STAT5B mutations in CD4+ large granular lymphocyte leukemia. The method was immunoSEQ multiplex PCR; TCRdb's version includes in-frame clones alone and lacks a portion of them. The sample comprises some 40,000 clones, approximately 83% of which are singletons, and approximately 2.5% rests with the top ten. The specimen was CD4+ T cells from blood buffy coats. All receptors come from a human donor in good health.

With respect to this clone: It is unclear where the CDR3 begins or ends on the DNA, so no DNA is shown, and the CDR3 is as TCRdb lists it. The chain couples TRBV5-5 to TRBJ2-3; TRBD1 is the table's D call, not checked against the DNA. The length of the CDR3 is 15 amino acids, counting both ends. Germline V CDR1 and CDR2: SGHKS, YYEKEE (reference sequence). CDR3 region: CASILGQGETDTQYF.

CDR3 protein: CASSLLPRTYEQYF. DNA for the CDR3: TGTGCCAGCAGTTTATTGCCTAGAACCTACGAGCAGTACTTC. The rearrangement links TRBV27 to TRBJ2-7, with D unresolved. From germline, CDR1 is MNHEY and CDR2 SMNVEV (reference sequence). The CDR3 totals 14 residues. Trimming shortened V by 1 base and J by 2 bases, and 9 bases separated the two germline ends.

The V and J genes are TRBV19 and TRBJ2-7, with a weak D call TRBD2 (6 bases). Germline V gene data show CDR1 as LNHDA and CDR2 as SQIVND (reference sequence). The CDR3 consists of 14 residues. Between the trimmed V and J ends, which lost 6 bases and 2 bases, there was a span of 14 bases. The CDR3, as DNA: TGTGCCAGTAGCCCTCTAGCGAATACCTACGAGCAGTACTTC. It yields the protein CASSPLANTYEQYF.

The chain joins TRBV5-5 to TRBJ1-1; 7 bases map to TRBD1. J lost 1 base, V lost 2 bases, and 8 bases had no gene match. This CDR3 has 16 residues. CDR1 is SGHKS, CDR2 YYEKEE, per germline (reference sequence). The CDR3 DNA is TGTGCCAGCAGCTTCCGGGAGGGGGCAAGGAACACTGAAGCTTTCTTT. This translates into CASSFREGARNTEAFF.

V usage is TRBV4-1 and J usage is TRBJ2-1; 8 positions match TRBD1. The CDR3 covers 15 residues. CDR1 is MGHRA and CDR2 is YSYEKL in the germline V gene. The junction had 1 base not matched to a gene; V was cut back by 0 bases and J by 3 bases. CDR3 protein: CASSQEGTGYNEQFF. The DNA for the CDR3 is TGCGCCAGCAGCCAAGAAGGGACAGGCTACAATGAGCAGTTCTTC.

The J gene is TRBJ1-1, the V gene TRBV5-1; the D gene is possibly TRBD1 (5 bases). This CDR3 has 17 amino acids. Per the germline V gene, CDR1 is SGHRS and CDR2 is YFSETQ. V dropped 3 bases and J dropped 1 base, with 19 bases sitting between them. CDR3 coding DNA: TGCGCCAGCAGCTCGGGGGTCGGGGCTGGCGGGAACACTGAAGCTTTCTTT. Translated, it gives CASSSGVGAGGNTEAFF.

In its sample, this clone was seen a few times. This rearrangement joins TRBV11-3 to TRBJ2-7; the D gene is possibly TRBD2 (6 bases). The CDR3 length is 15 residues. Germline values: CDR1 SGHNT, CDR2 YENEEA. The germline V and J ends were trimmed by 3 bases and 0 bases, with 12 bases remaining between them. The CDR3 sequence: CASSLGGHSSYEQYF. CDR3 bases: TGTGCCAGCAGCTTGGGGGGTCACAGCTCCTACGAGCAGTACTTC. Using reference TRBV11-3 and TRBJ2-7 for the parts outside the CDR3, the full variable domain is EAGVVQSPRYKIIEKKQPVAFWCNPISGHNTLYWYLQNLGQGPELLIRYENEEAVDDSQLPKDRFSAERLKGVDSTLKIQPAELGDSAVYLCASSLGGHSSYEQYFGPGTRLTVT.

This sequence joins TRBV4-3 and TRBJ1-6; D is unresolved. V shed 0 bases and J shed 8 bases, with 5 bases lying between them. Germline-derived CDR1 and CDR2 are LGHNA and YSLEER. The CDR3 has 13 residues. The CDR3 spells CASSQDRDSPLHF. The CDR3 DNA reads TGCGCCAGCAGCCAAGATAGGGATTCACCCCTCCACTTT.

The V gene is TRBV5-6, the J gene TRBJ2-3; 8 bases fit TRBD2. CDR3 size: 17 residues. The junction had 11 bases not matched to a gene; V was cut back by 2 bases and J by 3 bases. Germline V gene data show CDR1 as SGHDT and CDR2 as YYEEEE. The CDR3 loop reads CASSLPLWREATDTQYF. CDR3 nucleotide sequence: TGTGCCAGCAGCTTACCCCTTTGGCGGGAGGCGACAGATACGCAGTATTTT.

On this clone itself: The junction does not match germline at one end; this may be a read error. The genes are TRBV5-1 and TRBJ2-7, with a tentative D call TRBD1 (6 bases). This CDR3 has 14 residues. Germline V gene lookup returns CDR1 SGHRS and CDR2 YFSETQ. Written as DNA, the CDR3 is TGCGCCAGCAGCCAGGACAGTCCAGCTGCTGTTTTGTCCTTC. It encodes CASSQDSPAAVLSF.

This sequence joins TRBV4-2 and TRBJ2-1, with D maybe TRBD1 (5 bases). Between the trimmed V and J ends, which lost 0 bases and 8 bases, there was a span of 11 bases. CDR1 is LGHNA and CDR2 is YNFKEQ in the germline V gene. This CDR3 has 14 residues. CDR3 residues: CASSQDLGADEQFF. CDR3 nucleotide sequence: TGTGCCAGCAGCCAAGATCTTGGGGCGGATGAGCAGTTCTTC.

J is TRBJ1-1 and V is TRBV19, with D possibly matching TRBD1 (5 bases). The CDR3 sequence is 13 residues long. V lost 5 bases, J lost 5 bases, and 12 bases lay in between. Germline V CDR1 and CDR2: LNHDA, SQIVND (reference sequence). CDR3 sequence: CASSSGTGTEAFF. The CDR3 coding sequence is TGTGCCAGTAGTTCCGGGACTGGAACTGAAGCTTTCTTT.

Sample share makes this clone medium-sized. This chain uses TRBV5-1 with TRBJ2-6, with 10 bases matching TRBD1. The CDR3 has 18 amino acids. CDR1 is SGHRS and CDR2 is YFSETQ in the germline V gene. V was pared by 4 bases and J by 0 bases, with 7 bases of the junction left unmatched. Here the CDR3 DNA reads TGCGCCAGCAGCGGGGGACAGGGGTCGTTCTCTGGGGCCAACGTCCTGACTTTC. Protein sequence: CASSGGQGSFSGANVLTF.

The chain has TRBV30 and TRBJ1-3, with D unresolved. The CDR3 is made up of 14 amino acids. Germline lookup yields CDR1 GTSNPN and CDR2 SVGIG (reference sequence). V was pared by 0 bases and J by 1 base, with 7 bases between. The CDR3 loop reads CAWSVGQSGNTIYF. The CDR3 nucleotides are TGTGCCTGGAGTGTTGGGCAGTCTGGAAACACCATATATTTT.

This clone has only one observation. J is TRBJ2-3 and V is TRBV11-2, with 16 bases matching TRBD2. The length of the CDR3 is 19 residues. J gave up 1 base and V 5 bases, and 9 bases lay outside the gene matches. In germline, CDR1 is SGHAT, CDR2 FQNNGV. The CDR3 DNA is TGTGCCAGCAGCATACTGGGACTAGCGGGAGGGACCCGCACAGATACGCAGTATTTT. This gives the protein CASSILGLAGGTRTDTQYF.

This sequence joins TRBV7-2 and TRBJ2-4; maybe TRBD1 (6 bases). Trimming pared 4 bases from V and 6 bases from J, leaving 13 bases between. This CDR3 is built from 14 residues. Germline CDR1 is SGHTA and CDR2 is FQGNSA. DNA for the CDR3: TGTGCCAGCAGCTCACAGGGTCGGGGAAACATTCAGTACTTC. Translated, it gives CASSSQGRGNIQYF. Full variable domain (rest looked up from reference TRBV7-2 and TRBJ2-4): GAGVSQSPSNKVTEKGKDVELRCDPISGHTALYWYRQSLGQGLEFLIYFQGNSAPDKSGLPSDRFSAERTGGSVSTLTIQRTQQEDSAVYLCASSSQGRGNIQYFGAGTRLSVL.

This clone is a singleton in its sample. The gene calls are TRBV30 and TRBJ2-7, with D possibly matching TRBD2 (6 bases). Trimming took 1 base from V and 4 from J, leaving 14 bases between them. Germline values: CDR1 GTSNPN, CDR2 SVGIG (reference sequence). This CDR3 spans 14 amino acids. The CDR3 loop reads CAWSGEDWEYEQYF. The CDR3 nucleotides read TGTGCCTGGAGTGGGGAGGACTGGGAGTACGAGCAGTACTTC.

This chain uses TRBV13 with TRBJ2-7; 12 bases map to TRBD1. The germline gives CDR1 PRHDT, CDR2 FYEKMQ (reference sequence). The junction had 7 bases not matched to a gene; V was cut back by 5 bases and J by 5 bases. The CDR3 contains 15 residues. This CDR3 reads CASSLFGTGGDEQYF. The CDR3 nucleotides are TGTGCCAGCAGCCTTTTCGGGACAGGGGGCGACGAGCAGTACTTC.

The rearrangement joins TRBV6-5 to TRBJ2-7, with unresolved D. Trimming took off 1 base at V and 6 bases at J, with 10 bases between the two ends. This CDR3 comprises 13 residues. Germline V lookup: CDR1 MNHEY, CDR2 SVGAGI. The CDR3 region has the DNA TGTGCCAGCAGTTACTGGGTCCTTAGCGAGCAGTACTTC. The encoded protein is CASSYWVLSEQYF.

The J gene is TRBJ2-7, the V gene TRBV7-2; 10 nucleotides agree with TRBD1. The CDR3 loop spans 17 amino acids. Trimming cost V 5 bases and J 6 bases; bases outside gene matches: 16. CDR1 SGHTA and CDR2 FQGNSA come from the germline V gene. This chain's CDR3 is CASSALATGTGVGEQYF. In DNA form, the CDR3 reads TGTGCCAGCAGCGCCCTTGCCACCGGGACAGGGGTGGGCGAGCAGTACTTC.

This rearrangement joins TRBV19 to TRBJ1-1; D uncertain. The germline gives CDR1 LNHDA, CDR2 SQIVND (reference sequence). The V end lost 1 base, the J end lost 0 bases, and 12 bases lay between the germline ends. The CDR3 totals 16 residues. Written as DNA, the CDR3 is TGTGCCAGTAGTATAGCCTCGGACGGCCTGAACACTGAAGCTTTCTTT. As protein: CASSIASDGLNTEAFF.

J is TRBJ1-2 and V is TRBV4-2; 9 positions agree with TRBD1. The CDR3 has 16 amino acids. CDR1 and CDR2 (germline): LGHNA, YNFKEQ. J was trimmed by 7 bases and V by 0 bases; bases with no gene match: 9. The CDR3 region is CASSQELAGQGSGYTF. The CDR3, as DNA: TGTGCCAGCAGCCAAGAGCTTGCGGGACAGGGCTCTGGCTACACCTTC.

V and J are TRBV10-3 and TRBJ2-7; TRBD2 is a possible D gene (6 bases). V lost 4 bases, J lost 2 bases, and 12 bases lay in between. CDR1 and CDR2 (germline): ENHRY, SYGVKD. The CDR3 length is 14 residues. Written as DNA, the CDR3 is TGTGCCATCAGTGTCATGGAGGGCACCTACGAGCAGTACTTC. This gives the protein CAISVMEGTYEQYF.

V and J are TRBV19 and TRBJ2-7, with D possibly being TRBD1 (5 bases). Germline CDR1 LNHDA, CDR2 SQIVND (reference sequence). V was trimmed by 3 bases and J by 0 bases, leaving 12 bases between them. CDR3 size: 15 residues. CDR3 nucleotide sequence: TGTGCCAGTAGTATGGGCAGGGCACCCTCCTACGAGCAGTACTTC. Translation gives CASSMGRAPSYEQYF.

The J gene is TRBJ1-2, the V gene TRBV6-5; 9 bases line up with TRBD1. CDR1 and CDR2 from the germline V gene are MNHEY and SVGAGI. The CDR3 totals 11 residues. Losses at the gene ends were 6 bases for V and 8 bases for J; bases not matched to a gene: 1. The CDR3 loop is CASRTGGGYTF. The CDR3 nucleotides are TGTGCCAGCAGAACAGGGGGCGGCTACACCTTC.

Written as DNA, the CDR3 is TGTGCCAGCAGGACGGGCGGCAGCACAGATACGCAGTATTTT. Amino acids: CASRTGGSTDTQYF. The chain uses TRBV28 and TRBJ2-3; D not resolved. Germline CDR1 MDHEN, CDR2 SYDVKM. The germline V and J ends were trimmed by 6 bases and 0 bases, with 10 bases remaining between them. The CDR3 is made up of 14 amino acids.

CDR3 nucleotide sequence: TGTGCCACCAGCAGGAGAGGGAATCAGCCCCAGCATTTT. Translating it yields CATSRRGNQPQHF. The gene calls are TRBV15 and TRBJ1-5; D is uncertain. This CDR3 is built from 13 residues. Germline lookup yields CDR1 LNHNV and CDR2 YYDKDF (reference sequence). V was cut by 3 bases and J by 4 bases, with 7 bases left in between.

The CDR3 DNA reads TGTGCCAGCAGCTTGTCGGCCGATTGGAGCACTGAAGCTTTCTTT. It is translated as CASSLSADWSTEAFF. The rearrangement links TRBV5-6 to TRBJ1-1; the D is unclear. The V end was cut by 1 base, the J end by 4 bases, with 14 bases between. CDR3 length: 15 amino acids. CDR1 SGHDT and CDR2 YYEEEE come from the germline V gene.

This clone was observed once. This chain joins TRBV9 and TRBJ2-1; D unclear. Germline values: CDR1 SGDLS, CDR2 YYNGEE. Trimming removed 0 bases at V and 4 bases at J, with 14 bases between. The CDR3 covers 16 residues. CDR3 bases: TGTGCCAGCAGCGTAGGGAGAGTAGCACTATACAATGAGCAGTTCTTC. The encoded protein is CASSVGRVALYNEQFF.

The chain uses TRBV7-9 and TRBJ1-5; no reliable D call. Trimming pared 5 bases from V and 0 bases from J, leaving 5 bases between. The CDR3 sequence is 13 residues long. The germline CDR1 and CDR2 sequences are SEHNR and FQNEAQ (reference sequence). The CDR3 sequence: CASSQNSNQPQHF. DNA of the CDR3: TGTGCCAGCAGCCAAAATAGCAATCAGCCCCAGCATTTT.